This TCR beta chain appears in the sequencing data of a study of OX40 agonist ivuxolimab in advanced cancers. In the study overall: Each dose-escalation patient presented with hepatocellular carcinoma, melanoma, renal cell or head and neck cancer. Earlier treatment with anti-PD-1, anti-PD-L1 or anti-CTLA-4 was permitted, and roughly 40% had received some. Three patients, one with hepatocellular carcinoma and two with cutaneous melanoma, achieved partial responses.

Drawing of blood for sampling happened at baseline, at cycle 4 day 1, and at cycle 7 day 1. Germline CDR1 and CDR2: MNHEY and SMNVEV (reference sequence). Unmatched junction bases numbered 11, after V lost 6 bases and J lost 7 bases. The CDR3 is 15 residues long. TCRdb keeps only in-frame clones here, not all; method: immunoSEQ multiplex PCR. The data contain tens of thousands of clones, about 86% of them singletons. The receptor was isolated from an adult with an advanced solid tumor such as melanoma, head and neck, liver or kidney cancer. The specimen comprised CD4+ or CD8+ T cells sorted from blood, sampled in a trial of the OX40 agonist ivuxolimab. This chain uses TRBV27 with TRBJ2-1; 8 bases map to TRBD2. The CDR3 region has the DNA TGTGCCAGCAGAAAACCGGGGGGGAAGAAGAATGAGCAGTTCTTC. The encoded protein is CASRKPGGKKNEQFF.